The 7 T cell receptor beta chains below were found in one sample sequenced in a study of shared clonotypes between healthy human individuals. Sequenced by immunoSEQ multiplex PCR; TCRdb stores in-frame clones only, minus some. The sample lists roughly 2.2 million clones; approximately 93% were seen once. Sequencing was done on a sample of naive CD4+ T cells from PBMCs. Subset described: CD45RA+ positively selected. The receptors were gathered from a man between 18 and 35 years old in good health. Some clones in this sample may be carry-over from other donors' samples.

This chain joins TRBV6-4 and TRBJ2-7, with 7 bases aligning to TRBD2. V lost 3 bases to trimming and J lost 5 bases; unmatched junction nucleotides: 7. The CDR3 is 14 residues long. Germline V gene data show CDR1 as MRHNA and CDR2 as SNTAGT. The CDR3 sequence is CASSDRAGAHEQYF. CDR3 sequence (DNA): TGTGCCAGCAGTGATCGGGCGGGAGCCCACGAGCAGTACTTC.

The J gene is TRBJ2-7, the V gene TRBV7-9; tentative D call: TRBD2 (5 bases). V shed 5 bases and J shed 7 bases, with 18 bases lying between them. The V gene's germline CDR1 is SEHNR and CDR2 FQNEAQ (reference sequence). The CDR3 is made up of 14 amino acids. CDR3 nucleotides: TGTGCCAGCAGCCCACAACGGGGAGAGCGGGAGCAGTACTTC. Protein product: CASSPQRGEREQYF.

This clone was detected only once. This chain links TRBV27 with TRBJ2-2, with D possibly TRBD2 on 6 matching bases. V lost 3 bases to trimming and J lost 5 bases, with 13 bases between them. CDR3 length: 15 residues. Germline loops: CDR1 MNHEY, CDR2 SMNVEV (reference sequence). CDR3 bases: TGTGCCAGCAGTTTCGCTCTAGCGCGAACCGGGGAGCTGTTTTTT. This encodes CASSFALARTGELFF.

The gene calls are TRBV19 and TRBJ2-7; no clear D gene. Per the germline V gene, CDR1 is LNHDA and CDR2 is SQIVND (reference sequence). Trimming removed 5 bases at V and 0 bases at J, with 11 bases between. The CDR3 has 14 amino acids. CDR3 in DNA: TGTGCCAGTAGTTCTGTCCCGATCTCCTACGAGCAGTACTTC. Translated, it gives CASSSVPISYEQYF.

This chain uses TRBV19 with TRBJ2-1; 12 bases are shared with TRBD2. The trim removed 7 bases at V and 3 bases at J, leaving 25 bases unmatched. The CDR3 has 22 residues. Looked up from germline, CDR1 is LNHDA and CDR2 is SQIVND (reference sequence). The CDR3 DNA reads TGTGCCAGTAAGAAGGGGACAATCTCGACCCTGGGACTAGCGGGTGTCTACAATGAGCAGTTCTTC. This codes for CASKKGTISTLGLAGVYNEQFF.

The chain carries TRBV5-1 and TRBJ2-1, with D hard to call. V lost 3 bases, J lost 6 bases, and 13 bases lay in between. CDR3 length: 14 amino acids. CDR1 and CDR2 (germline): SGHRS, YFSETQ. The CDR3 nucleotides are TGCGCCAGCAGCTGGGCTATTTTTAGCAATGAGCAGTTCTTC. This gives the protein CASSWAIFSNEQFF.

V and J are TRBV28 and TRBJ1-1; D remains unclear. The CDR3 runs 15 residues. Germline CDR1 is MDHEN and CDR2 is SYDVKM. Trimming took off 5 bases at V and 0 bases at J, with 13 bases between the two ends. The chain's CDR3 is CASSRFRSLNTEAFF. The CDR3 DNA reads TGTGCCAGCAGTAGGTTCAGATCGTTGAACACTGAAGCTTTCTTT.